This TCR beta chain emerged from a study of blood T cell repertoires in COVID-19 (dated by TCRdb to about 2020). Context from the whole study: The collaborator samples originated in the United States, Italy and Spain and spanned the acute and convalescent phases of COVID-19. Subjects who had been exposed to COVID-19, were actively infected with it, or had recovered from it provided the deeply sampled blood TCRbeta repertoires that made up the dataset. Where available, HLA class I and class II types were taken from metadata supplied by the sample provider and were not determined by assay-based typing. The material from the prospective study consisted of cDNA or gDNA derived from T cells, B-cell-depleted T cells, or PBMCs. The repertoires were released in a freely available public database intended as a resource for research on the immune response to SARS-CoV-2. A de-identified subject ID, COVID-19 status, age in years and sex were almost always included in the sample metadata. The samples were drawn from two sources: the first 160 participants of the ongoing ImmuneRACE study, and some 1,300 subjects contributed by 6 global collaborators. General findings and caveats noted by the study authors: Clinical and demographic metadata were provided uncurated, with the amount varying by source and participant.

The collaborating institutions used their own protocols to collect whole blood in K2EDTA tubes. Collaborator samples were shipped for TCRbeta analysis as frozen whole blood, isolated PBMCs, or DNA extracted from either sample type. The immunoSEQ Assay, a bias-controlled multiplex PCR, was used to amplify TCRbeta CDR3 regions from genomic DNA. The paper's processing steps were these. The number of nucleated cells in each sample was estimated from the amplification of reference gene primers within the assay. To quantify the absolute abundance of each unique TCRbeta CDR3 rearrangement, sequence reads were collapsed and filtered. For each sample, productive Simpson clonality was calculated as the square root of Simpson's diversity index over productive rearrangements. Drawn from immuneACCESS, this table holds only the in-frame rearrangements with V and J called that TCRdb kept. Clones are partly lost; checked studies trace under half to an unresolved V gene and leave the rest unexplained. That table supplies the V and J calls and clone size; D and trimming were determined from the DNA. The sample profile shows around 220,000 clones; roughly 80% of them were found once. Over 3% of the sample comes from the top ten.

The CDR3 has 14 amino acids, counting the end cysteine and phenylalanine. The sequence is cut down to CDR3 DNA, 42 bases in frame from base 1. CDR1 and CDR2, looked up from the germline V gene, are SGHRS and YFSETQ. The V and J ends are trimmed by 0 bases and 1 base, leaving 7 bases between them. A note on this clone: It has no known antigen specificity. There are no base qualities to consult, and no much larger clone falls within one base.

The sequence joins TRBV5-1 to TRBJ1-1; the D gene lacks a confident call. The material sequenced was peripheral blood. The TCR originated in a woman between 35 and 50 years old with active or convalescent COVID-19. The encoded CDR3 is CASSLEGANTEAFF. The DNA sequence is TGCGCCAGCAGCTTGGAGGGAGCGAACACTGAAGCTTTCTTT.